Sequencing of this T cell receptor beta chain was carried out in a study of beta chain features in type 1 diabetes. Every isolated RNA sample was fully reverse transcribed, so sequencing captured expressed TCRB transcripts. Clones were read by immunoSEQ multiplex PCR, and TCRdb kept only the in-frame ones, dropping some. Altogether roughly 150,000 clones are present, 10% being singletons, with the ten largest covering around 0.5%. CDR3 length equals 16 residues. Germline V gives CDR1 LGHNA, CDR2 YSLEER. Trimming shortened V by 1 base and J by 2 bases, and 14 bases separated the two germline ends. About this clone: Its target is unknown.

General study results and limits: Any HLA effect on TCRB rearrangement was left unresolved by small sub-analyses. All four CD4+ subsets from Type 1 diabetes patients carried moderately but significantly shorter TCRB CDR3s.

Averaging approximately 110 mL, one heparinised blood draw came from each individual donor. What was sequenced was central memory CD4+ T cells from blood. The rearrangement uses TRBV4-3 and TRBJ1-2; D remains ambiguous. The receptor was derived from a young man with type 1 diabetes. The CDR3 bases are TGCGCCAGCAGCCAAGTGTTGGGAGACCCAAACTATGGCTACACCTTC. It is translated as CASSQVLGDPNYGYTF.